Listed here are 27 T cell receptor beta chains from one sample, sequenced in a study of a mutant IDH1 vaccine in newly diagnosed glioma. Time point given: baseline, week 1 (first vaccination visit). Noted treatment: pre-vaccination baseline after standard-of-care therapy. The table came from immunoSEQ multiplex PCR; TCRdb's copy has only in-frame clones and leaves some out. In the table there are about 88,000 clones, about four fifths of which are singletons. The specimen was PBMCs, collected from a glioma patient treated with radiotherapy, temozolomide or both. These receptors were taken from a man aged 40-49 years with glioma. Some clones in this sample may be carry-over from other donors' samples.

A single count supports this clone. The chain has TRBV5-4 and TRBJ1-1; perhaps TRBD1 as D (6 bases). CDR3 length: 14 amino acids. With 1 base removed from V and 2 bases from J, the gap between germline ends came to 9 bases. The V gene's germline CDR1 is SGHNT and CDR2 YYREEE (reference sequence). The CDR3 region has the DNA TGTGCCAGCAGCTTGCCAGGGGTCAACACTGAAGCTTTCTTT. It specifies CASSLPGVNTEAFF.

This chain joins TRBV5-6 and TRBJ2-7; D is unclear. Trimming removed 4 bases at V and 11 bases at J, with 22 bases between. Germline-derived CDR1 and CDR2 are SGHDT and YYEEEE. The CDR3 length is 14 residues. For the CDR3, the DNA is TGTGCCAGCAGCCCCCGGGCCGCCCTGGAGTCGAAGTACTTC. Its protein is CASSPRAALESKYF.

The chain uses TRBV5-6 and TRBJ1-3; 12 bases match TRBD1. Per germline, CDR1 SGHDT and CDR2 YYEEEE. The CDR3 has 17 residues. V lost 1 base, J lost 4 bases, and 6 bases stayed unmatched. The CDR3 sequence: CASSLLGQGAGGNTIYF. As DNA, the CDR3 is TGTGCCAGCAGCTTGCTGGGACAGGGGGCTGGGGGAAACACCATATATTTT.

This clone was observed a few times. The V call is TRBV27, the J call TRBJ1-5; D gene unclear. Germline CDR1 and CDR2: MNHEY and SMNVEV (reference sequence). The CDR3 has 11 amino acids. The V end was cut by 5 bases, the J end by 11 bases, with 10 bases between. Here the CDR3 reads CASSDSVSQHF. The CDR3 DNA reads TGTGCCAGCAGTGACTCGGTGTCCCAGCATTTT.

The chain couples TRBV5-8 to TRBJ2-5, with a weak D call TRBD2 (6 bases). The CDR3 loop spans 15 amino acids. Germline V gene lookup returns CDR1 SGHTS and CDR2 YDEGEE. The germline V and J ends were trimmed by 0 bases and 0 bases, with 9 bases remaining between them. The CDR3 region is CASSLGRGHQETQYF. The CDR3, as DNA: TGTGCCAGCAGCTTGGGGCGGGGACACCAAGAGACCCAGTACTTC.

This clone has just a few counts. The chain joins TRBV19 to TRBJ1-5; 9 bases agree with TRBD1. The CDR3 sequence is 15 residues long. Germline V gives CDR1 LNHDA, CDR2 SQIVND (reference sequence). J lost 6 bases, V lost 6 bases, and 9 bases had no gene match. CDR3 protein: CASRRPGQGGQPQHF. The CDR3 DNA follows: TGTGCCAGTAGACGACCGGGACAGGGAGGTCAGCCCCAGCATTTT.

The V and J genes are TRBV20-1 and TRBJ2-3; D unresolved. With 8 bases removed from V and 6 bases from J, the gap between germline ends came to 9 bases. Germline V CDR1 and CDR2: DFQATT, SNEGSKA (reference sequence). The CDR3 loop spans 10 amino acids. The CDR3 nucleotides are TGCAGTATGACCGGGGATACGCAGTATTTT. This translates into CSMTGDTQYF.

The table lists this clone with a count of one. The CDR3 DNA is TGTGCCAGCAGGATGGGGACAGGGTTTTCCTACGAGCAGTACTTC. This translates into CASRMGTGFSYEQYF. The V gene is TRBV6-1, the J gene TRBJ2-7; 9 bases are shared with TRBD1. This CDR3 is 15 amino acids long. V lost 6 bases to trimming and J lost 1 base; unmatched junction nucleotides: 7. The germline V gene encodes CDR1 MNHNS and CDR2 SASEGT.

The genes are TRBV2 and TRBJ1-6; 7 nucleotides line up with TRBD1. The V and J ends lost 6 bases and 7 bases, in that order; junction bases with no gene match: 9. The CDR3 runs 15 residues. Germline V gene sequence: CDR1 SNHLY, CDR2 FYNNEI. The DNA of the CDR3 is TGTGCCAGCAGGCCACAGGGGACCGCAAATTCACCCCTCCACTTT. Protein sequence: CASRPQGTANSPLHF.

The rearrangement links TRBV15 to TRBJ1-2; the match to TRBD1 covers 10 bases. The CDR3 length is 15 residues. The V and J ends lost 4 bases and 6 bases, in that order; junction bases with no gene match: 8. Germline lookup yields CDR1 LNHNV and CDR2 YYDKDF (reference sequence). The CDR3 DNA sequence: TGTGCCACCAGCACCGAAAGGGGACAGGGGAATGGCTACACCTTC. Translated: CATSTERGQGNGYTF.

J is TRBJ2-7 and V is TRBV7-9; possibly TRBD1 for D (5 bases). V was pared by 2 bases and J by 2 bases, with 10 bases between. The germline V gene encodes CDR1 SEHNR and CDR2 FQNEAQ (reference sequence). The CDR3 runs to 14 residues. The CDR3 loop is CASSLRQPPYEQYF. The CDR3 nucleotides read TGTGCCAGCAGCTTAAGACAGCCGCCCTACGAGCAGTACTTC.

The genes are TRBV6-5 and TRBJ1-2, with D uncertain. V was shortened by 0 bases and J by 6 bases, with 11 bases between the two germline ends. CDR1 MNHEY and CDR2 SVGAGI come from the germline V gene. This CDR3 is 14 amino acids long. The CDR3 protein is CASSYSRAGDGYTF. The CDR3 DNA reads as TGTGCCAGCAGTTACTCGAGGGCAGGTGATGGCTACACCTTC.

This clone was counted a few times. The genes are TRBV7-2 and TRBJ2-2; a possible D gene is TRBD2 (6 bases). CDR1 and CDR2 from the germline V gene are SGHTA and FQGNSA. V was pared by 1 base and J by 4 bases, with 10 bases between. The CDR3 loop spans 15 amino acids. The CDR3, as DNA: TGTGCCAGCAGCTTAGGTCTGGGAGGCACCGGGGAGCTGTTTTTT. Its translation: CASSLGLGGTGELFF.

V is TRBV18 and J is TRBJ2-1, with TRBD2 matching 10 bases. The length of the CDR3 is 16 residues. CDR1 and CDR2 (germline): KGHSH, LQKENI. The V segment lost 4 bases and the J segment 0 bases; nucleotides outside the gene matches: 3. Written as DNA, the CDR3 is TGTGCCAGCTCACGGGCTAGCGGGGGCTCCTACAATGAGCAGTTCTTC. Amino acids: CASSRASGGSYNEQFF. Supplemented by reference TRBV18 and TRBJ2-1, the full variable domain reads NAGVMQNPRHLVRRRGQEARLRCSPMKGHSHVYWYRQLPEEGLKFMVYLQKENIIDESGMPKERFSAEFPKEGPSILRIQQVVRGDSAAYFCASSRASGGSYNEQFFGPGTRLTVL.

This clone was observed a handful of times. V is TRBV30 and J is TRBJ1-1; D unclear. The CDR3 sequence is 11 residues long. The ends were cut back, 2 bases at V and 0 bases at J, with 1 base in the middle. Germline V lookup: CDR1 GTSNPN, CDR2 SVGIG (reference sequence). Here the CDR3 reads CAWSLNTEAFF. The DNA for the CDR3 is TGTGCCTGGAGTTTGAACACTGAAGCTTTCTTT.

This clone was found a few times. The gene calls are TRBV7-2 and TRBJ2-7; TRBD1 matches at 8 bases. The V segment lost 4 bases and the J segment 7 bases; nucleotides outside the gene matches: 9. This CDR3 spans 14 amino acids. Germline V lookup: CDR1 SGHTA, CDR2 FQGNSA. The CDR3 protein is CASSSHGQGIEQYF. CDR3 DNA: TGTGCCAGCAGCTCCCACGGACAGGGAATAGAGCAGTACTTC.

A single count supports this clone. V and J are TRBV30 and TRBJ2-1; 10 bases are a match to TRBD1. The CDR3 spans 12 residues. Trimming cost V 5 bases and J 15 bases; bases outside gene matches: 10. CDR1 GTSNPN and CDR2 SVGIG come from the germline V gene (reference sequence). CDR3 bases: TGTGCCTGGGGCCGAGGACAGGGGGAAACGTTCTTC. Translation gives CAWGRGQGETFF.

CDR3 coding DNA: TGCAGCGTTGCTCACGGGTACGCTGAAGCTTTCTTT. This gives the protein CSVAHGYAEAFF. The chain combines TRBV29-1 with TRBJ1-1; no definite D call. The CDR3 contains 12 residues. CDR1 SQVTM and CDR2 ANQGSEA come from the germline V gene. Trimming stripped 4 bases from V and 6 bases from J, with 12 bases between.

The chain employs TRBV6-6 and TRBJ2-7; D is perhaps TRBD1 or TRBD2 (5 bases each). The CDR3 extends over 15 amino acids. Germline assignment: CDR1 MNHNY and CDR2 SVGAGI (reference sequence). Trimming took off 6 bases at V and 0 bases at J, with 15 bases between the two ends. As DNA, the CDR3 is TGTGCCAGCAGGGACCCTACGGGGCGCTCCTACGAGCAGTACTTC. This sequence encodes CASRDPTGRSYEQYF.

The CDR3 nucleotides are TGTGCCAGCAGCGGGGACAGGGTCAATCAGCCCCAGCATTTT. Encoded protein: CASSGDRVNQPQHF. The rearrangement uses TRBV7-2 and TRBJ1-5, with 9 nucleotides matching TRBD1. In germline, CDR1 is SGHTA, CDR2 FQGNSA. The CDR3 length is 14 residues. V was pared by 5 bases and J by 3 bases, with 2 bases of the junction left unmatched. Full variable domain (missing parts from reference TRBV7-2 and TRBJ1-5): GAGVSQSPSNKVTEKGKDVELRCDPISGHTALYWYRQSLGQGLEFLIYFQGNSAPDKSGLPSDRFSAERTGGSVSTLTIQRTQQEDSAVYLCASSGDRVNQPQHFGDGTRLSIL.

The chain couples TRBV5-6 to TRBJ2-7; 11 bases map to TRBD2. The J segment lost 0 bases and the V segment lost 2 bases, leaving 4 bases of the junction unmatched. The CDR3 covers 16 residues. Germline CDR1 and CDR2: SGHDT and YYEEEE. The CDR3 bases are TGTGCCAGCAGCTTTACTAGCGGGAGTTTCTCCTACGAGCAGTACTTC. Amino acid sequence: CASSFTSGSFSYEQYF.

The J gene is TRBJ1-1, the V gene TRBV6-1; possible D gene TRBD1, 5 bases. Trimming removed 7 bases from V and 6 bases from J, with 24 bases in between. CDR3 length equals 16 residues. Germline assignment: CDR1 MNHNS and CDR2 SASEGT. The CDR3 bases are TGTGCCAGCAATGATCTCACATCGGTTATGGGGGCTGAAGCTTTCTTT. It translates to CASNDLTSVMGAEAFF.

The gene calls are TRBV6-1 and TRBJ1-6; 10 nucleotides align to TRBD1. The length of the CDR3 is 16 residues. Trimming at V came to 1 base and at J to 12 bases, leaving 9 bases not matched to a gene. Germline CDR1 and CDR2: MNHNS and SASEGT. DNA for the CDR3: TGTGCCAGCAGTGAAGGCTTGGGACAGGGGTTGTTACCCCTCCACTTT. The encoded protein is CASSEGLGQGLLPLHF.

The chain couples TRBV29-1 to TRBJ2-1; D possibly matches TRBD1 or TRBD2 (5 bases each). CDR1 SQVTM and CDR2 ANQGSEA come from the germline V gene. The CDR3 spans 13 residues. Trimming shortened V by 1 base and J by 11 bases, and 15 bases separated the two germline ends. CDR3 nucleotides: TGCAGCGTTGAAGTGGAGGCCAGGGCGAAGCAGTTCTTC. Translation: CSVEVEARAKQFF.

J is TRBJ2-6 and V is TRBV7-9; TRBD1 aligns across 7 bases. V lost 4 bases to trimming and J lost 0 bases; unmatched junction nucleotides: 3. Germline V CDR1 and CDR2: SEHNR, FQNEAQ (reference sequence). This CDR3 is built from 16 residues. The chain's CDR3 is CASSSQGVSGANVLTF. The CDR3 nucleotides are TGTGCCAGCAGCTCCCAGGGGGTCTCTGGGGCCAACGTCCTGACTTTC.

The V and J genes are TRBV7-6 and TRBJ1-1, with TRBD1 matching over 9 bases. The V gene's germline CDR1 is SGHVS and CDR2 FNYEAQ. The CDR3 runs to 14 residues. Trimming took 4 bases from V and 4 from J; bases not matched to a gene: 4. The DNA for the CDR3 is TGTGCCAGCAGCTCGGGGACAGGGATCACTGAAGCTTTCTTT. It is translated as CASSSGTGITEAFF.

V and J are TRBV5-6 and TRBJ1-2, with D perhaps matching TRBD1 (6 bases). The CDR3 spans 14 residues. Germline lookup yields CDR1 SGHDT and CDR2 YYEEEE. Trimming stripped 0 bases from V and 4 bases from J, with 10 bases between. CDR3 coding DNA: TGTGCCAGCAGCTTGGGACAGGACGCCTATGGCTACACCTTC. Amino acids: CASSLGQDAYGYTF.